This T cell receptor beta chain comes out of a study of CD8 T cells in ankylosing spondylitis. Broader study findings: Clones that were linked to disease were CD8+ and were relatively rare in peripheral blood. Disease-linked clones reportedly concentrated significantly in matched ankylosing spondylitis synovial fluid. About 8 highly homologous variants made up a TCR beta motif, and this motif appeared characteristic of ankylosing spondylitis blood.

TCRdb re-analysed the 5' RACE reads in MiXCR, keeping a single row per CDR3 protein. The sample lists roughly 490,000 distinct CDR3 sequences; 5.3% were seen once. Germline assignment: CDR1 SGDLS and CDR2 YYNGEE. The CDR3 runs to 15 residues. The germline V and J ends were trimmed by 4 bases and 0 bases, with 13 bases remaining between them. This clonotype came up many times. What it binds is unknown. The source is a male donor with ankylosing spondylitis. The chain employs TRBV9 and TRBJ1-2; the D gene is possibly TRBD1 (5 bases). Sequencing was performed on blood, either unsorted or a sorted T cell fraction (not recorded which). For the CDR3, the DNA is TGTGCCAGCAGCTTCACGGGGCAGTCTAACTATGGCTACACCTTC. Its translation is CASSFTGQSNYGYTF.